This is a list of T cell receptor beta chains from one sample in a study of OX40 agonist ivuxolimab in advanced cancers. The protocol was immunoSEQ multiplex PCR, while the TCRdb copy is restricted to in-frame clones and leaves out a portion. Of roughly 53,000 clones listed, 60% to 80% are singletons. Source: CD4+ or CD8+ T cells sorted from blood, taken in a trial of the OX40 agonist ivuxolimab. All receptors come from an adult with an advanced solid tumor such as melanoma, head and neck, liver or kidney cancer. CDR3s leave out the opening cysteine and the closing phenylalanine or tryptophan. Some rows mark clone size as missing; the rest say once, few, many or name a class of expanded clone.

clone size,V gene,J gene,CDR3 protein
.,TRBV27,TRBJ2-5,ASRGLTSGRTETQY
.,TRBV18,TRBJ1-5,ASSYQRGQGMKNQPQH
.,TRBV5-6,TRBJ1-5,ASSLARGQSNQPQH
.,TRBV6-1,TRBJ2-1,ASSPARVPNEQF
.,TRBV2,TRBJ2-1,ASRPDRNYNEQF
medium-sized,TRBV29-1,TRBJ2-2,SVGGLANTGELF
.,TRBV5-1,TRBJ2-5,ASSLGIAGETQY
.,TRBV7-2,TRBJ2-3,ASSLTSLNTDTQY
.,TRBV11-2,TRBJ2-7,ASSIGGLAGEQY
.,TRBV7-2,TRBJ2-7,ASSLSLGAYEQY
.,TRBV4-1,TRBJ1-5,ASSQERESFWPQH
few,TRBV12-1,TRBJ2-1,ASSFGPPWEQGLADNNEQF
.,TRBV18,TRBJ1-1,ASSPDLGSGTEAF
.,TRBV7-3,TRBJ2-3,ASSLGTSTDTQY
.,TRBV28,TRBJ1-5,ASSPPTEGGQPQH
.,TRBV15,TRBJ1-1,ATSRAVFRNTEAF
.,TRBV11-2,TRBJ1-2,ASSLGIHETGYGYT
.,TRBV5-1,.,ASSSRDRTDEQY
.,TRBV6-6,TRBJ2-7,ASSSPGQVYYEQY
.,TRBV6-6,TRBJ2-3,ASSLGGSTDTQY
.,TRBV6-1,TRBJ2-4,ASSATSTGRQKNIQY
.,TRBV5-4,TRBJ2-7,ASSLVRQTGSYEQY
.,TRBV5-1,TRBJ1-1,ASSLRTGGDTEAF
once,TRBV5-1,TRBJ1-5,ASSLGGYSNQPQH
.,TRBV4-1,TRBJ2-2,ASSLLGGDGELF
.,TRBV7-2,TRBJ2-7,ASSLAKGTFYEQY
.,TRBV5-1,TRBJ1-4,ASSLAGGTEKLF
.,TRBV7-2,TRBJ2-1,ASSTSSGLSDEQF
.,TRBV7-6,TRBJ2-3,ASSWVGGGTDTQY
.,TRBV5-1,TRBJ1-4,ASSLQGAVSEKLF
.,TRBV7-9,TRBJ2-1,ASSLGASGNEQF
.,TRBV2,TRBJ1-1,ASSEIRSNTEAF
once,TRBV7-6,TRBJ2-7,ASSLAGRGIYEQY
.,TRBV6-5,TRBJ1-3,ASSSGWGARNTIY
.,TRBV28,TRBJ2-5,ASSTSRGEETQY